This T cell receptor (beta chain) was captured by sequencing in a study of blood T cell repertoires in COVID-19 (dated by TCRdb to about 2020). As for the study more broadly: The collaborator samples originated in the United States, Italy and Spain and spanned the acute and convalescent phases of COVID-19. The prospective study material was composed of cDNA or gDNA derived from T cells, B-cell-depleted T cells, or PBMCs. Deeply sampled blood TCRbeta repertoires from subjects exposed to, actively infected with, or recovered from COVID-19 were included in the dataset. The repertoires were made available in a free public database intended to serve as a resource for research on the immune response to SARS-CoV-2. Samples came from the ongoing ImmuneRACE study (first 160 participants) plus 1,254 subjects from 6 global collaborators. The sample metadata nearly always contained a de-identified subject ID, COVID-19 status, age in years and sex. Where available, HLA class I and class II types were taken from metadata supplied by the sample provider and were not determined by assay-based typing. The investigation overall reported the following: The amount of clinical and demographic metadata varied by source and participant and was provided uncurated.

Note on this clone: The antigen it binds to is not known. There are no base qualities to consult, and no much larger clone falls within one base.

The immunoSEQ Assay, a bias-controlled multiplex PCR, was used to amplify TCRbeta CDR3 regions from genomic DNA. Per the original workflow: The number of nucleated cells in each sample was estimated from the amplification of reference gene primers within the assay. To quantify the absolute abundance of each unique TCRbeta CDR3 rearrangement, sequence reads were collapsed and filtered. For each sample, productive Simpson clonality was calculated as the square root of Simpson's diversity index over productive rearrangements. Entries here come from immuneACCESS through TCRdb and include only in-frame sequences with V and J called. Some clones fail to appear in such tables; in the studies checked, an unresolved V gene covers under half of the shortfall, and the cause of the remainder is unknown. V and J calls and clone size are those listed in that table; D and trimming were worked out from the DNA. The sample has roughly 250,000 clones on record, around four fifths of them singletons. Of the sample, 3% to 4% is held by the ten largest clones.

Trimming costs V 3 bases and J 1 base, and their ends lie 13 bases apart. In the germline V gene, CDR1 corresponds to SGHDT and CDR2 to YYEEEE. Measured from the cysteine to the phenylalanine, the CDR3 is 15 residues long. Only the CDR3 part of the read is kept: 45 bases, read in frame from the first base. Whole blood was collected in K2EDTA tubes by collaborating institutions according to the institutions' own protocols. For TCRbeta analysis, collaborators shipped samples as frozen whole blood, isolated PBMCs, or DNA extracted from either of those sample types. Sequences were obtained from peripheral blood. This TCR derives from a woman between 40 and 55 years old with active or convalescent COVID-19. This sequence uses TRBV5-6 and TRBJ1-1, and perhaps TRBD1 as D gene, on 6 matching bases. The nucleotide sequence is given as TGTGCCAGCAGCTACCCCGGGACATCGAACACTGAAGCTTTCTTT. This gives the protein CASSYPGTSNTEAFF.